A single sample gave rise to the 17 T cell receptor beta chains below, sequenced in a study of blood T cell repertoires in COVID-19 (dated by TCRdb to 2020 to 2022). Library preparation employed the immunoSEQ multiplex PCR assay. In its TCRdb copy, this immuneACCESS table keeps in-frame sequences only and misses some clones. Where compared with another copy, unresolved V genes explain less than half of these, and the others have no known cause. The sample profile shows around 100,000 clones; roughly 87% of them were found once. In total, the top ten clones hold approximately 7% of the sample. The sample consisted of peripheral blood. The source of these receptors is a man aged 25 to 40 in a cohort sampled during active COVID-19.

The chain's CDR3 is CASSEAGQGLGYTF. The DNA for the CDR3 is TGTGCCAGCAGTGAAGCAGGGCAGGGGCTTGGCTACACCTTC. This sequence joins TRBV6-1 and TRBJ1-2; D is perhaps TRBD1 (6 bases). Germline V lookup: CDR1 MNHNS, CDR2 SASEGT. The CDR3 runs 14 residues. Trimming removed 0 bases at V and 7 bases at J, with 12 bases between.

The chain carries TRBV28 and TRBJ2-7; 8 bases agree with TRBD2. J lost 5 bases, V lost 6 bases, and 18 bases had no gene match. This CDR3 has 17 residues. Germline assignment: CDR1 MDHEN and CDR2 SYDVKM. The CDR3 protein is CASSISGVRPGGDEQYF. In nucleotides, the CDR3 is TGTGCCAGCAGCATTAGCGGGGTCCGCCCCGGAGGGGACGAGCAGTACTTC.

This chain links TRBV11-2 with TRBJ2-5, with D perhaps TRBD2 (5 bases). Germline V lookup: CDR1 SGHAT, CDR2 FQNNGV. V shed 0 bases and J shed 3 bases, with 20 bases lying between them. The CDR3 covers 18 residues. The CDR3 loop reads CASSLDGVRTSFKETQYF. The CDR3 DNA reads as TGTGCCAGCAGCTTAGACGGGGTTCGAACTAGTTTCAAAGAGACCCAGTACTTC.

This chain links TRBV7-2 with TRBJ2-1, with D perhaps TRBD1 (6 bases). Trimming removed 6 bases at V and 2 bases at J, with 14 bases between. CDR1 is SGHTA, CDR2 FQGNSA, per germline. The length of the CDR3 is 15 residues. In DNA form, the CDR3 reads TGTGCCAGCAGTCCGGACAGAACCGCCTACAATGAGCAGTTCTTC. Translating it yields CASSPDRTAYNEQFF.

This clone was detected a few times. V and J are TRBV9 and TRBJ2-7, with D tentatively TRBD2 (6 bases). V was pared by 4 bases and J by 0 bases, with 14 bases between. CDR1 is SGDLS, CDR2 YYNGEE, per germline. This CDR3 is built from 15 residues. CDR3 nucleotide sequence: TGTGCCAGCAGCCCCCGGAGCGGGTACTCCTACGAGCAGTACTTC. Its translation: CASSPRSGYSYEQYF.

The chain carries TRBV9 and TRBJ2-1; D possibly corresponds to TRBD2 (6 bases). Germline V gene lookup returns CDR1 SGDLS and CDR2 YYNGEE. Trimming shortened V by 0 bases and J by 4 bases, and 14 bases separated the two germline ends. This CDR3 is 16 amino acids long. CDR3 loop: CASSVDRGSGYNEQFF. The CDR3 DNA reads TGTGCCAGCAGCGTAGATCGGGGGTCGGGTTACAATGAGCAGTTCTTC.

The chain uses TRBV7-3 and TRBJ2-6; 10 nucleotides line up with TRBD1. Looked up from germline, CDR1 is SGHTA and CDR2 is FQGTGA. Germline trimming cut 1 base from V and 0 bases from J; bases unmatched to any gene: 3. The CDR3 runs 18 residues. The CDR3 protein is CASSLMGQGSSGANVLTF. The DNA for the CDR3 is TGTGCCAGCAGCTTAATGGGACAGGGGAGCTCTGGGGCCAACGTCCTGACTTTC. Drawing the rest from reference TRBV7-3 and TRBJ2-6, the complete variable domain is GAGVSQTPSNKVTEKGKYVELRCDPISGHTALYWYRQSLGQGPEFLIYFQGTGAADDSGLPNDRFFAVRPEGSVSTLKIQRTERGDSAVYLCASSLMGQGSSGANVLTFGAGSRLTVL.

The V call is TRBV18, the J call TRBJ2-7; 8 bases align to TRBD1. There are 13 residues in the CDR3. Losses at the gene ends were 5 bases for V and 7 bases for J; bases not matched to a gene: 7. Germline V gene data show CDR1 as KGHSH and CDR2 as LQKENI. CDR3 DNA: TGTGCCAGCTCAGGGGGACAGGAGCTGGAGCAGTACTTC. It translates to CASSGGQELEQYF.

The rearrangement uses TRBV27 and TRBJ1-2, with TRBD1 identical over 11 bases. Germline trimming cut 5 bases from V and 7 bases from J; bases unmatched to any gene: 12. This CDR3 is 16 amino acids long. Per germline, CDR1 MNHEY and CDR2 SMNVEV (reference sequence). CDR3 protein: CASSPYGTGGFSGYTF. CDR3 coding DNA: TGTGCCAGCAGTCCCTACGGGACAGGGGGTTTTTCTGGCTACACCTTC.

The gene calls are TRBV11-2 and TRBJ2-1; 9 bases fit TRBD2. The junction had 15 bases not matched to a gene; V was cut back by 3 bases and J by 6 bases. The CDR3 is 18 amino acids. CDR1 is SGHAT and CDR2 is FQNNGV in the germline V gene. CDR3 loop: CASSFSGGSFGTPNEQFF. The CDR3 coding sequence is TGTGCCAGCAGCTTTAGCGGGGGCTCATTTGGTACCCCCAATGAGCAGTTCTTC.

The chain recombines TRBV5-1 with TRBJ1-6, with 7 bases identical to TRBD1. V gave up 0 bases and J gave up 14 bases; unmatched junction bases: 14. Germline V CDR1 and CDR2: SGHRS, YFSETQ. The CDR3 has 16 amino acids. The CDR3 here is CASSLGTPSFQGALHF. DNA for the CDR3: TGCGCCAGCAGCTTGGGAACACCATCCTTCCAGGGGGCCCTCCACTTT.

The chain combines TRBV5-6 with TRBJ1-5, with 11 nucleotides matching TRBD1. This CDR3 comprises 18 residues. Germline loops: CDR1 SGHDT, CDR2 YYEEEE. V lost 3 bases, J lost 7 bases, and 15 bases stayed unmatched. Here the CDR3 DNA reads TGTGCCAGCAGCTCTCGAAAAGAAGGACAGGGGGCAAGCCAGCCCCAGCATTTT. This sequence encodes CASSSRKEGQGASQPQHF.

The J gene is TRBJ1-2, the V gene TRBV6-2 or TRBV6-3; D is unresolved. This CDR3 has 14 amino acids. Germline CDR1 and CDR2: MNHEY and SVGEGT. V was trimmed by 5 bases and J by 5 bases, leaving 15 bases between them. The CDR3 DNA follows: TGTGCCAGCAGTAACCTTCCGGGTTGGTATGGCTACACCTTC. Its protein product is CASSNLPGWYGYTF.

The chain links TRBV5-4 to TRBJ1-2; 7 bases line up with TRBD1. V gave up 2 bases and J gave up 8 bases; unmatched junction bases: 6. The germline V gene encodes CDR1 SGHNT and CDR2 YYREEE (reference sequence). The CDR3 has 13 residues. Here the CDR3 reads CASSFSTGEGYTF. Here the CDR3 DNA reads TGTGCCAGCAGCTTCTCAACAGGGGAAGGCTACACCTTC.

This clone has just a few counts. V and J are TRBV4-1 and TRBJ1-1; TRBD1 is a possible D gene (5 bases). Germline V gives CDR1 MGHRA, CDR2 YSYEKL. The V and J ends lost 0 bases and 0 bases respectively, with 14 bases between them. This CDR3 has 17 residues. The CDR3 coding sequence is TGCGCCAGCAGCCAAGATGCTTACAGGTCCCTGAACACTGAAGCTTTCTTT. This encodes CASSQDAYRSLNTEAFF.

The chain has TRBV6-1 and TRBJ2-1; 9 bases map to TRBD1. Germline V lookup: CDR1 MNHNS, CDR2 SASEGT. The CDR3 runs to 17 residues. With 3 bases clipped from V and 2 bases from J, the junction kept 8 bases outside the gene matches. The CDR3 DNA is TGTGCCAGCAGTGATGGTCGACAGGGGGGCCCCTACAATGAGCAGTTCTTC. It encodes CASSDGRQGGPYNEQFF.

The CDR3 region is CASSPGTGLSYGYTF. CDR3 in DNA: TGTGCCAGCAGCCCGGGGACAGGGCTGTCCTATGGCTACACCTTC. V usage is TRBV28 and J usage is TRBJ1-2; 9 bases map to TRBD1. The V gene end was trimmed by 6 bases and the J gene end by 4 bases; junction bases not matched to a gene: 9. In germline, CDR1 is MDHEN, CDR2 SYDVKM. This CDR3 comprises 15 residues.